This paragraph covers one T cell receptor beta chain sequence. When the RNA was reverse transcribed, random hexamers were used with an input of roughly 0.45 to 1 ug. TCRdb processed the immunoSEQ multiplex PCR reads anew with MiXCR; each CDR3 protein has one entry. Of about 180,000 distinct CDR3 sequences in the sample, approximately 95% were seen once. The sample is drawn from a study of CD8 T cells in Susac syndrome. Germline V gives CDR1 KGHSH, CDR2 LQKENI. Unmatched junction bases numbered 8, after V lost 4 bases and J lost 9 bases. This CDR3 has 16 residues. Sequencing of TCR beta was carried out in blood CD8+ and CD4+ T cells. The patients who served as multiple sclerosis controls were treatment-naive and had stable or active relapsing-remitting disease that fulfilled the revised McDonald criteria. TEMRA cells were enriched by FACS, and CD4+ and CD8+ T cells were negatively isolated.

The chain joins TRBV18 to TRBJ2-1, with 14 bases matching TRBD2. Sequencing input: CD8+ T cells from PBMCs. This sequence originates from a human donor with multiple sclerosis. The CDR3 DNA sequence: TGTGCCAGCTCACTCGGGACTAGCGGGAGTGTGGGTGAGCAGTTCTTC. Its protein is CASSLGTSGSVGEQFF.